The TCR beta chain described here comes from a study of response to subunit inactivated influenza vaccine. Study-level results: Every seasonal influenza vaccination brings in few new T cells, the authors suggested.

TCRdb independently ran MiXCR on the RT-PCR reads; one entry per CDR3 protein. The table records some 550,000 distinct CDR3 sequences, approximately 20% of them present only once. J gave up 0 bases and V 4 bases, and 7 bases lay outside the gene matches. CDR3 length: 16 amino acids. Germline values: CDR1 SGHRS, CDR2 YFSETQ. Concerning this clonotype itself: Its antigen remains unidentified.

These data also featured in a second study, about T cells expressing NK-cell markers. As reported in that work: It was by 5'RACE template switching with UMIs that TCR beta cDNA was made.

Sequencing used CD4+ T cells sorted from PBMCs, obtained roughly 12 days after vaccination. This chain joins TRBV5-1 and TRBJ2-3; 8 bases fit TRBD2. The sequence was obtained from a man aged 50-60 years who received an inactivated influenza vaccine. The CDR3: CASSPGTSLSTDTQYF. The CDR3 nucleotides read TGCGCCAGCAGCCCCGGGACTAGTCTTAGCACAGATACGCAGTATTTT. Full variable domain (missing parts from reference TRBV5-1 and TRBJ2-3): KAGVTQTPRYLIKTRGQQVTLSCSPISGHRSVSWYQQTPGQGLQFLFEYFSETQRNKGNFPGRFSGRQFSNSRSEMNVSTLELGDSALYLCASSPGTSLSTDTQYFGPGTRLTVL.